One and the same sample provided the 9 T cell receptor beta chains below, sequenced in a study of OX40 agonist ivuxolimab in advanced cancers. Sequencing was performed with immunoSEQ multiplex PCR; in TCRdb, only in-frame clones are kept and a portion is missing. Of roughly 40,000 clones in the sample, about 87% were seen once. Sequenced here: CD4+ or CD8+ T cells sorted from blood, sampled in a trial of the OX40 agonist ivuxolimab. These receptors were obtained from an adult with an advanced solid tumor such as melanoma, head and neck, liver or kidney cancer.

The CDR3 protein is CASSYQGKETQYF. The CDR3 DNA follows: TGCGCCAGCAGCTACCAGGGCAAAGAGACCCAGTACTTC. The chain joins TRBV5-1 to TRBJ2-5; maybe TRBD1 (5 bases). This CDR3 is built from 13 residues. Germline V gene data show CDR1 as SGHRS and CDR2 as YFSETQ. The V gene lost 3 bases and the J gene lost 3 bases, with 9 bases spanning the gap.

The rearrangement uses TRBV14 and TRBJ2-3; D may be TRBD1 (6 bases). Trimming took 2 bases from V and 0 from J, leaving 15 bases between them. The CDR3 extends over 17 amino acids. Looked up from germline, CDR1 is SGHDN and CDR2 is FVKESK. In nucleotides, the CDR3 is TGTGCCAGCAGCCAACGATTGGGACACCACAGCACAGATACGCAGTATTTT. This gives the protein CASSQRLGHHSTDTQYF.

This clone was recorded once. The chain couples TRBV18 to TRBJ1-1; D ambiguous. CDR1 KGHSH and CDR2 LQKENI come from the germline V gene. V shed 1 base and J shed 5 bases, with 8 bases lying between them. This CDR3 is built from 13 residues. This CDR3 reads CASSPQDGTEAFF. The DNA for the CDR3 is TGTGCCAGCTCACCACAGGACGGGACTGAAGCTTTCTTT. Complete variable domain (other parts from reference TRBV18 and TRBJ1-1): NAGVMQNPRHLVRRRGQEARLRCSPMKGHSHVYWYRQLPEEGLKFMVYLQKENIIDESGMPKERFSAEFPKEGPSILRIQQVVRGDSAAYFCASSPQDGTEAFFGQGTRLTVV.

The J gene is TRBJ1-1, the V gene TRBV6-1; possibly TRBD1 for D (5 bases). V was cut by 8 bases and J by 5 bases, with 18 bases left in between. Germline V lookup: CDR1 MNHNS, CDR2 SASEGT. There are 14 residues in the CDR3. Here the CDR3 DNA reads TGTGCCAGCGGGACGGGCCCGGTAGGTACTGAAGCTTTCTTT. Its translation: CASGTGPVGTEAFF.

The V and J genes are TRBV6-5 and TRBJ2-5; D call uncertain. V was clipped by 2 bases and J by 1 base, with 5 bases between them. The germline gives CDR1 MNHEY, CDR2 SVGAGI. The CDR3 is 13 residues long. The CDR3: CASSYGVQETQYF. CDR3 nucleotides: TGTGCCAGCAGTTACGGCGTCCAAGAGACCCAGTACTTC.

The chain joins TRBV5-6 to TRBJ1-4; weak D call: TRBD1 (5 bases). CDR1 is SGHDT, CDR2 YYEEEE, per germline. CDR3 length: 15 residues. Trimming took 1 base from V and 5 from J, leaving 12 bases between them. The CDR3 reads CASSLIGRENEKLFF. CDR3 nucleotide sequence: TGTGCCAGCAGCTTGATCGGCAGGGAGAATGAAAAACTGTTTTTT.

CDR3: CASSPGNYGYTF. The CDR3 DNA reads TGTGCCAGTAGTCCAGGGAACTATGGCTACACCTTC. The chain carries TRBV19 and TRBJ1-2; D perhaps matches TRBD1 (5 bases). Germline CDR1 LNHDA, CDR2 SQIVND (reference sequence). This CDR3 has 12 amino acids. The ends were cut back, 5 bases at V and 2 bases at J, with 6 bases in the middle.

The chain is built from TRBV30 and TRBJ1-2; 8 nucleotides align to TRBD1. After removal of 3 bases from V and 1 base from J, the junction contained 7 bases not matched to a gene. Germline CDR1 and CDR2: GTSNPN and SVGIG (reference sequence). The CDR3 sequence is 15 residues long. Written as DNA, the CDR3 is TGTGCCTGGAGAATGGCAGGGGGCGGTAACTATGGCTACACCTTC. Translation: CAWRMAGGGNYGYTF.

The chain links TRBV12-5 to TRBJ2-1; D not certain. V lost 4 bases to trimming and J lost 0 bases, with 13 bases between them. In germline, CDR1 is LGHNT, CDR2 FRNRAP. This CDR3 contains 16 residues. The CDR3 DNA reads as TGTGCTAGTGGTTCGCGGACCGAAAGCTCCTACAATGAGCAGTTCTTC. Its protein is CASGSRTESSYNEQFF.